One and the same sample provided the 29 T cell receptor beta chains below, sequenced in a study of shared T cell receptors in the human thymus. Profiled with immunoSEQ multiplex PCR; TCRdb holds only in-frame clones, not every one. The data show under 850,000 clones, around 87% seen once. This same sample was also taken into another study, of human thymus T cells.

Sequenced material: thymocytes. The source of these receptors is a boy under three years old with a congenital heart defect.

The chain has TRBV6-6 and TRBJ2-7, with TRBD2 as a possible D gene (6 bases). Trimming left V 7 bases short and J 4 bases short, with 20 bases between. This CDR3 is built from 15 residues. Germline CDR1 is MNHNY and CDR2 is SVGAGI (reference sequence). CDR3 DNA sequence: TGTGCCAGCATGGGTTGGACCGGGAGATCTTACGAGCAGTACTTC. This encodes CASMGWTGRSYEQYF.

The chain has TRBV5-4 and TRBJ2-3; 9 positions match TRBD1. The CDR3 is 15 amino acids. V lost 6 bases to trimming and J lost 1 base; unmatched junction nucleotides: 6. From germline, CDR1 is SGHNT and CDR2 YYREEE (reference sequence). CDR3 loop: CASKKNRGRTDTQYF. As DNA, the CDR3 is TGTGCCAGCAAAAAGAACAGGGGGCGCACAGATACGCAGTATTTT.

The chain has TRBV9 and TRBJ2-2; 12 bases are shared with TRBD2. The CDR3 is made up of 19 amino acids. The ends lost 3 bases at V and 6 bases at J; junction bases unmatched: 15. CDR1 is SGDLS, CDR2 YYNGEE, per germline. The CDR3, as DNA: TGTGCCAGCAGCGCGAGGGGACTAGCGGGTATCCCATCACCCGGGGAGCTGTTTTTT. Translated, it gives CASSARGLAGIPSPGELFF.

A few counts support this clone. This rearrangement joins TRBV13 to TRBJ2-3, with TRBD2 matching 11 bases. This CDR3 spans 18 amino acids. The V gene's germline CDR1 is PRHDT and CDR2 FYEKMQ (reference sequence). V shed 6 bases, J shed 0 bases, and the junction held 11 bases outside the gene matches. CDR3 residues: CASSPLAGGPASTDTQYF. The CDR3 nucleotides read TGTGCCAGCAGTCCGTTAGCGGGAGGGCCCGCTAGCACAGATACGCAGTATTTT. Based on the CDR3 plus reference TRBV13 and TRBJ2-3, the full variable domain is AAGVIQSPRHLIKEKRETATLKCYPIPRHDTVYWYQQGPGQDPQFLISFYEKMQSDKGSIPDRFSAQQFSDYHSELNMSSLELGDSALYFCASSPLAGGPASTDTQYFGPGTRLTVL.

The chain carries TRBV2 and TRBJ1-5, with D unclear. CDR1 SNHLY and CDR2 FYNNEI come from the germline V gene. CDR3 size: 16 residues. The V and J ends lost 7 bases and 0 bases respectively, with 16 bases between them. The DNA for the CDR3 is TGTGCCAGCACCGGGGTGGCAGACACTAGCAATCAGCCCCAGCATTTT. Its protein is CASTGVADTSNQPQHF.

The table lists this clone with a few counts. The chain employs TRBV5-4 and TRBJ2-7; a possible D gene is TRBD1 (7 bases). The V and J ends lost 0 bases and 3 bases respectively, with 16 bases between them. The germline V gene has CDR1 SGHNT and CDR2 YYREEE (reference sequence). CDR3 length: 16 amino acids. CDR3 amino acids: CASSLERSGGFYEQYF. CDR3 coding DNA: TGTGCCAGCAGCTTGGAACGGTCAGGGGGGTTCTACGAGCAGTACTTC.

This clone was seen only a few times. In the same sample, other DNA sequences code for this CDR3. The chain couples TRBV28 to TRBJ1-1; 7 bases fit TRBD1. Germline CDR1 and CDR2: MDHEN and SYDVKM. V lost 6 bases and J lost 5; bases outside the gene matches: 3. This CDR3 has 12 amino acids. The CDR3 loop reads CASSSGGTEAFF. The CDR3 nucleotides read TGTGCCAGCAGCTCAGGGGGTACTGAAGCTTTCTTT. The full variable domain, its missing parts supplied by reference TRBV28 and TRBJ1-1, is DVKVTQSSRYLVKRTGEKVFLECVQDMDHENMFWYRQDPGLGLRLIYFSYDVKMKEKGDIPEGYSVSREKKERFSLILESASTNQTSMYLCASSSGGTEAFFGQGTRLTVV.

This clone came up a few times. The V and J genes are TRBV4-1 and TRBJ2-5, with D unclear. V was shortened by 3 bases and J by 7 bases, with 12 bases between the two germline ends. CDR1 and CDR2 from the germline V gene are MGHRA and YSYEKL. The CDR3 covers 13 residues. The CDR3 spells CASSQSVGGTQYF. The CDR3 DNA sequence: TGCGCCAGCAGCCAGTCGGTTGGTGGGACCCAGTACTTC.

The V and J genes are TRBV28 and TRBJ2-1; 8 bases fit TRBD1. Per germline, CDR1 MDHEN and CDR2 SYDVKM. With 4 bases clipped from V and 2 bases from J, the junction kept 7 bases outside the gene matches. CDR3 length: 16 residues. The CDR3: CASSSTGEGAYNEQFF. The CDR3 DNA is TGTGCCAGCAGTTCGACAGGGGAAGGGGCCTACAATGAGCAGTTCTTC. The whole variable domain, remainder taken from reference TRBV28 and TRBJ2-1, is DVKVTQSSRYLVKRTGEKVFLECVQDMDHENMFWYRQDPGLGLRLIYFSYDVKMKEKGDIPEGYSVSREKKERFSLILESASTNQTSMYLCASSSTGEGAYNEQFFGPGTRLTVL.

This chain links TRBV15 with TRBJ2-7; 11 nucleotides match TRBD1. CDR3 size: 19 residues. Germline CDR1 is LNHNV and CDR2 is YYDKDF (reference sequence). V shed 3 bases, J shed 4 bases, and the junction held 17 bases outside the gene matches. The CDR3 DNA follows: TGTGCCACCAGCAGGCGGGACAGGGGGAGCACTAGGGGAAGATACGAGCAGTACTTC. Translating it yields CATSRRDRGSTRGRYEQYF.

The CDR3 is CASSPPGVFHEQYF. CDR3 nucleotide sequence: TGTGCCAGCAGCCCACCGGGGGTGTTCCACGAGCAGTACTTC. The genes are TRBV5-6 and TRBJ2-7; possibly TRBD2 for D (6 bases). The V end was cut by 4 bases, the J end by 5 bases, with 16 bases between. The CDR3 has 14 residues. The germline gives CDR1 SGHDT, CDR2 YYEEEE.

This chain uses TRBV29-1 with TRBJ2-5; TRBD2 agrees at 9 bases. The CDR3 totals 15 residues. Looked up from germline, CDR1 is SQVTM and CDR2 is ANQGSEA. J gave up 3 bases and V 3 bases, and 8 bases lay outside the gene matches. DNA for the CDR3: TGCAGCGTTGAGTCATATAGACTAGCGGAAGAGACCCAGTACTTC. Translating it yields CSVESYRLAEETQYF.

The J gene is TRBJ1-2, the V gene TRBV18; perhaps TRBD1 as D (5 bases). From germline, CDR1 is KGHSH and CDR2 LQKENI. CDR3 length: 17 residues. V was cut by 2 bases and J by 0 bases, with 16 bases left in between. The CDR3 bases are TGTGCCAGCTCACCAAAAAGGCAGGGATATACTAACTATGGCTACACCTTC. Its protein product is CASSPKRQGYTNYGYTF.

This clone has a single count. The chain links TRBV4-1 to TRBJ2-5; tentatively, D is TRBD2 (5 bases). Trimming removed 4 bases from V and 7 bases from J, with 16 bases in between. The CDR3 has 14 residues. Germline CDR1 is MGHRA and CDR2 is YSYEKL. CDR3 DNA sequence: TGCGCCAGCAGCCCGTACCCGGCTGGAGGGACCCAGTACTTC. Amino acid sequence: CASSPYPAGGTQYF.

The V gene is TRBV2, the J gene TRBJ2-7, with 7 bases matching TRBD1. Germline loops: CDR1 SNHLY, CDR2 FYNNEI. V lost 7 bases to trimming and J lost 2 bases; unmatched junction nucleotides: 5. The length of the CDR3 is 13 residues. CDR3 in amino acids: CASNPTGAYEQYF. In nucleotides, the CDR3 is TGTGCCAGCAACCCTACAGGGGCCTACGAGCAGTACTTC.

The chain has TRBV27 and TRBJ1-1, with a possible D match to TRBD1 (6 bases). Germline V gene data show CDR1 as MNHEY and CDR2 as SMNVEV (reference sequence). The CDR3 is made up of 16 amino acids. Trimming took 0 bases from V and 0 from J, leaving 11 bases between them. CDR3 sequence: CASSLSRDKVNTEAFF. DNA for the CDR3: TGTGCCAGCAGTTTATCGAGGGACAAGGTGAACACTGAAGCTTTCTTT.

The chain joins TRBV11-1 to TRBJ1-1; D perhaps matches TRBD1 (5 bases). Germline V CDR1 and CDR2: SGHAT, FQDESV (reference sequence). CDR3 length: 14 amino acids. The ends were cut back, 3 bases at V and 8 bases at J, with 16 bases in the middle. CDR3 in amino acids: CASSFRGGWSEAFF. CDR3 in DNA: TGTGCCAGCAGCTTCCGCGGGGGGTGGTCGGAAGCTTTCTTT. Together with reference TRBV11-1 and TRBJ1-1, the CDR3 gives the full variable domain: EAEVAQSPRYKITEKSQAVAFWCDPISGHATLYWYRQILGQGPELLVQFQDESVVDDSQLPKDRFSAERLKGVDSTLKIQPAELGDSAMYLCASSFRGGWSEAFFGQGTRLTVV.

The V and J genes are TRBV19 and TRBJ2-2; 7 bases line up with TRBD2. V was pared by 3 bases and J by 0 bases, with 7 bases of the junction left unmatched. Germline V CDR1 and CDR2: LNHDA, SQIVND (reference sequence). The CDR3 loop spans 17 amino acids. The CDR3 is CASSIRSSGTNTGELFF. The DNA for the CDR3 is TGTGCCAGTAGTATTCGGTCTAGCGGAACGAACACCGGGGAGCTGTTTTTT.

V and J are TRBV11-2 and TRBJ2-1; D is perhaps TRBD2 (5 bases). V lost 5 bases to trimming and J lost 3 bases, with 11 bases between them. This CDR3 is built from 14 residues. Germline-derived CDR1 and CDR2 are SGHAT and FQNNGV. In DNA form, the CDR3 reads TGTGCCAGCAGCCCTAGCTTGGGCTACAATGAGCAGTTCTTC. It specifies CASSPSLGYNEQFF.

The V call is TRBV10-3, the J call TRBJ1-5; perhaps TRBD1 as D (5 bases). The germline CDR1 and CDR2 sequences are ENHRY and SYGVKD. This CDR3 contains 14 residues. Trimming shortened V by 2 bases and J by 7 bases, and 12 bases separated the two germline ends. CDR3 in DNA: TGTGCCATCAGTGAGGCCTGGGGCAGGCAGCCCCAGCATTTT. Translated: CAISEAWGRQPQHF.

V is TRBV13 and J is TRBJ1-1; TRBD1 might be the D (5 bases). Germline V gene data show CDR1 as PRHDT and CDR2 as FYEKMQ (reference sequence). Trimming shortened V by 6 bases and J by 7 bases, and 12 bases separated the two germline ends. This CDR3 has 12 residues. The CDR3 DNA follows: TGTGCCAGCAGTCAGGGCGATTGTGAAGCTTTCTTT. Translating it yields CASSQGDCEAFF. The entire variable domain, with the rest obtained from reference TRBV13 and TRBJ1-1, is as follows: AAGVIQSPRHLIKEKRETATLKCYPIPRHDTVYWYQQGPGQDPQFLISFYEKMQSDKGSIPDRFSAQQFSDYHSELNMSSLELGDSALYFCASSQGDCEAFFGQGTRLTVV.

The chain links TRBV15 to TRBJ1-3; D may be TRBD1 (5 bases). The germline V gene has CDR1 LNHNV and CDR2 YYDKDF (reference sequence). This CDR3 has 17 amino acids. The V end was cut by 2 bases, the J end by 4 bases, with 18 bases between. The CDR3 DNA is TGTGCCACCAGCAGACCGCGTAGGCAGGGTAACGGAAACACCATATATTTT. This encodes CATSRPRRQGNGNTIYF.

The V gene is TRBV6-1, the J gene TRBJ1-1; no clear D gene. The V end was cut by 6 bases, the J end by 4 bases, with 12 bases between. The CDR3 is 13 residues long. Germline V CDR1 and CDR2: MNHNS, SASEGT. In DNA form, the CDR3 reads TGTGCCAGCAGACCCACTGGGAGCACTGAAGCTTTCTTT. Translating gives CASRPTGSTEAFF.

The V gene is TRBV12-5, the J gene TRBJ2-3; TRBD2 agrees at 14 bases. V trimming: 6 bases; J trimming: 1 base; junction bases outside the gene matches: 9. The germline gives CDR1 LGHNT, CDR2 FRNRAP. The CDR3 runs to 18 residues. CDR3 DNA: TGTGCTAGTGGGATGACTAGCGGGAGGGCCCTGGGCACAGATACGCAGTATTTT. Translation: CASGMTSGRALGTDTQYF.

The chain has TRBV4-2 and TRBJ2-7; D possibly corresponds to TRBD1 (5 bases). Trimming took 1 base from V and 3 from J, leaving 13 bases between them. The germline V gene encodes CDR1 LGHNA and CDR2 YNFKEQ. The CDR3 consists of 15 residues. CDR3 in DNA: TGTGCCAGCAGCCAAGGCTGCGACAGCTACTACGAGCAGTACTTC. Its protein product is CASSQGCDSYYEQYF.

The rearrangement joins TRBV14 to TRBJ2-2; 12 bases agree with TRBD1. The germline CDR1 and CDR2 sequences are SGHDN and FVKESK. The V segment lost 0 bases and the J segment 3 bases; nucleotides outside the gene matches: 11. The CDR3 has 20 amino acids. CDR3 region: CASSQDRDRGLALHTGELFF. In DNA form, the CDR3 reads TGTGCCAGCAGCCAAGACAGGGACAGGGGGCTGGCCCTACACACCGGGGAGCTGTTTTTT.

The CDR3 region is CASSQLFGTSGRRTQYF. The CDR3 coding sequence is TGTGCCAGCAGCCAACTATTCGGGACTAGCGGGAGGAGGACGCAGTATTTT. The chain recombines TRBV7-2 with TRBJ2-3; TRBD2 matches at 15 bases. Germline CDR1 SGHTA, CDR2 FQGNSA. V shed 5 bases, J shed 9 bases, and the junction held 12 bases outside the gene matches. The CDR3 runs 17 residues.

The chain carries TRBV4-1 and TRBJ2-5; 9 bases agree with TRBD1. The J call may be faulty, since TRBJ2-7 better matches the DNA end. Looked up from germline, CDR1 is MGHRA and CDR2 is YSYEKL. The CDR3 runs to 15 residues. CDR3 bases: TGCGCCAGCAGCCAAGATGGGACAGGGATAAACGAGCAGTACTTC. Protein: CASSQDGTGINEQYF.

V gene TRBV12-5 combines with J gene TRBJ1-4; tentatively, D is TRBD1 (6 bases). V gave up 6 bases and J gave up 2 bases, with 13 bases separating them. The CDR3 consists of 15 residues. The germline V gene encodes CDR1 LGHNT and CDR2 FRNRAP. The CDR3 protein is CASGPNGQTNEKLFF. DNA for the CDR3: TGTGCTAGTGGCCCTAACGGACAGACTAATGAAAAACTGTTTTTT.